The 14 T cell receptor beta chains below were found in one sample sequenced in a study of CD8 T cells in acute hepatitis C reinfection. This table comes from immunoSEQ multiplex PCR, and its TCRdb copy is limited to in-frame clones, with some not included. The sample yields about 38,000 clones, about 87% seen once. Time point noted: naive CD8 control sorted from an acute-time-point sample. Sequenced input: naive CD8+ T cells from PBMCs. Receptors were obtained from a man aged 30 to 45 with chronic hepatitis C.

This clone has only one observation. The rearrangement links TRBV4-1 to TRBJ2-7; D not certain. The germline V gene encodes CDR1 MGHRA and CDR2 YSYEKL. V lost 0 bases, J lost 2 bases, and 11 bases lay in between. The CDR3 consists of 15 residues. DNA for the CDR3: TGCGCCAGCAGCCAAGAATCAGGAGTCACCTACGAGCAGTACTTC. Its translation is CASSQESGVTYEQYF.

The chain links TRBV7-2 to TRBJ2-3; 13 nucleotides line up with TRBD2. The CDR3 is 16 amino acids. Looked up from germline, CDR1 is SGHTA and CDR2 is FQGNSA. V gave up 6 bases and J gave up 3 bases; unmatched junction bases: 6. The CDR3 loop reads CASRLTSGGATDTQYF. The CDR3 bases are TGTGCCAGCAGACTCACTAGCGGGGGGGCAACAGATACGCAGTATTTT.

J is TRBJ1-5 and V is TRBV27, with D perhaps matching TRBD1 (5 bases). V dropped 5 bases and J dropped 3 bases, with 11 bases sitting between them. The CDR3 is 14 residues long. In germline, CDR1 is MNHEY, CDR2 SMNVEV (reference sequence). The CDR3 reads CASSPGAYNQPQHF. CDR3 coding DNA: TGTGCCAGCAGTCCCGGGGCCTACAATCAGCCCCAGCATTTT.

This chain connects TRBV11-2 to TRBJ1-2; tentative D call: TRBD1 (6 bases). The CDR3 has 14 amino acids. Germline V lookup: CDR1 SGHAT, CDR2 FQNNGV. Trimming removed 1 base at V and 6 bases at J, with 12 bases between. The CDR3 DNA sequence: TGTGCCAGCAGCTTAGGCCAGGGGCCGGATGGCTACACCTTC. It codes for CASSLGQGPDGYTF.

The chain employs TRBV5-1 and TRBJ1-1; 7 bases line up with TRBD1. This CDR3 contains 15 residues. Germline V gives CDR1 SGHRS, CDR2 YFSETQ. Trimming cost V 4 bases and J 0 bases; bases outside gene matches: 6. The CDR3 coding sequence is TGCGCCAGCAGCGTGCTGGGACAGTTGAACACTGAAGCTTTCTTT. Translation: CASSVLGQLNTEAFF. The full variable domain, its missing parts supplied by reference TRBV5-1 and TRBJ1-1, is KAGVTQTPRYLIKTRGQQVTLSCSPISGHRSVSWYQQTPGQGLQFLFEYFSETQRNKGNFPGRFSGRQFSNSRSEMNVSTLELGDSALYLCASSVLGQLNTEAFFGQGTRLTVV.

This clone was detected only a few times. The genes are TRBV2 and TRBJ1-4, with a possible D match to TRBD1 (5 bases). The CDR3 sequence is 15 residues long. The germline V and J ends were trimmed by 3 bases and 6 bases, with 14 bases remaining between them. Germline CDR1 and CDR2: SNHLY and FYNNEI. The CDR3 loop is CASSDRPGDDEKLFF. The CDR3 DNA reads TGTGCCAGCAGTGATCGGCCGGGGGACGATGAAAAACTGTTTTTT.

The J gene is TRBJ2-7, the V gene TRBV4-3, with 10 nucleotides matching TRBD1. This CDR3 spans 16 amino acids. V lost 0 bases to trimming and J lost 1 base; unmatched junction nucleotides: 3. From germline, CDR1 is LGHNA and CDR2 YSLEER. The CDR3 region is CASSQDPGQGSYEQYF. In nucleotides, the CDR3 is TGCGCCAGCAGCCAAGATCCGGGACAGGGGTCCTACGAGCAGTACTTC.

Concerning this clone itself: Its ends do not fully match the called genes, so a read error is possible. The chain is built from TRBV30 and TRBJ2-5; a possible D gene is TRBD2 (7 bases). The germline CDR1 and CDR2 sequences are GTSNPN and SVGIG (reference sequence). There are 13 residues in the CDR3. The CDR3 sequence: CAWRRGGGETRYF. CDR3 nucleotide sequence: TGTGCCTGGAGAAGGGGGGGAGGGGAGACCCGGTACTTC.

The rearrangement links TRBV7-9 to TRBJ2-2; D remains ambiguous. The V gene lost 4 bases and the J gene lost 5 bases, with 8 bases spanning the gap. CDR3 length equals 13 residues. Germline CDR1 and CDR2: SEHNR and FQNEAQ (reference sequence). CDR3 in amino acids: CASSSSRTGELFF. The CDR3 DNA reads TGTGCCAGCAGCTCATCAAGGACCGGGGAGCTGTTTTTT.

The chain carries TRBV15 and TRBJ1-3; 8 positions agree with TRBD1. The CDR3 length is 16 residues. From germline, CDR1 is LNHNV and CDR2 YYDKDF (reference sequence). V lost 1 base to trimming and J lost 5 bases; unmatched junction nucleotides: 7. In DNA form, the CDR3 reads TGTGCCACCAGCAGAGCCCGGACAGGGTCCAGAAACACCATATATTTT. It specifies CATSRARTGSRNTIYF.

The genes are TRBV9 and TRBJ1-3; tentatively, D is TRBD1 (6 bases). The germline V gene encodes CDR1 SGDLS and CDR2 YYNGEE. The germline V and J ends were trimmed by 0 bases and 0 bases, with 22 bases remaining between them. This CDR3 contains 20 residues. CDR3 region: CASSVDELKQQGSSGNTIYF. In DNA form, the CDR3 reads TGTGCCAGCAGCGTAGACGAACTAAAACAACAGGGTTCCTCTGGAAACACCATATATTTT.

The rearrangement links TRBV13 to TRBJ2-1; 13 bases are shared with TRBD2. Looked up from germline, CDR1 is PRHDT and CDR2 is FYEKMQ (reference sequence). This CDR3 spans 15 amino acids. V trimming: 5 bases; J trimming: 10 bases; junction bases outside the gene matches: 8. The CDR3, as DNA: TGTGCCAGCAGCGCGACTAGCGGGAGGTTTAGCGAGCAGTTCTTC. Its protein is CASSATSGRFSEQFF.

With regard to this clone: At one of its ends the junction is not consistent with the germline gene, which may arise from a read error. The same CDR3 can be traced to other DNA sequences in this sample. This chain connects TRBV7-7 to TRBJ2-7; 8 nucleotides align to TRBD1. The CDR3 has 15 amino acids. In germline, CDR1 is SSHAT, CDR2 FNYEAQ (reference sequence). For the CDR3, the DNA is TGTGCTAGCAGCTTAGGGCAGGGGGCGGGTTACGAGCAGTACTTC. This sequence encodes CASSLGQGAGYEQYF.

The chain uses TRBV4-1 and TRBJ2-5; the match to TRBD2 covers 10 bases. Per germline, CDR1 MGHRA and CDR2 YSYEKL. The CDR3 is 15 residues long. The V segment lost 4 bases and the J segment 2 bases; nucleotides outside the gene matches: 4. CDR3: CASSPGLAAQETQYF. The DNA of the CDR3 is TGCGCCAGCAGCCCTGGACTAGCGGCTCAAGAGACCCAGTACTTC.